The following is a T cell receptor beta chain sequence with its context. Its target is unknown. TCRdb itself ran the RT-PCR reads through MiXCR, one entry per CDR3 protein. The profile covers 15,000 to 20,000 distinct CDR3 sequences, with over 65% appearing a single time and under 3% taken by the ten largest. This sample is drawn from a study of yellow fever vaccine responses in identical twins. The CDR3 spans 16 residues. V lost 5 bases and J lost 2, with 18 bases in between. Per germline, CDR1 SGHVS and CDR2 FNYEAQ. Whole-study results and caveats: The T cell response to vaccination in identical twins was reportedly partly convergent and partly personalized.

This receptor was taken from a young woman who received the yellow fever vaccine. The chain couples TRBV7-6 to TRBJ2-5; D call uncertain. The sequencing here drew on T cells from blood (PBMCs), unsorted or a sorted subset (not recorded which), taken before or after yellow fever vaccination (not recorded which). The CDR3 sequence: CASSLLLAETQETQYF. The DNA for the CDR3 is TGTGCCAGCAGCCTACTACTGGCGGAGACACAAGAGACCCAGTACTTC. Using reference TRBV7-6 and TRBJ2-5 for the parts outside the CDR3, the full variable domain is GAGVSQSPRYKVTKRGQDVALRCDPISGHVSLYWYRQALGQGPEFLTYFNYEAQQDKSGLPNDRFSAERPEGSISTLTIQRTEQRDSAMYRCASSLLLAETQETQYFGPGTRLLVL.